This T cell receptor beta chain appears in the sequencing data of a study of cytomegalovirus exposure and HLA in healthy donors. In the study overall: The study placed 80% to 85% of its approximately 380 genotyped donors in the Caucasian-associated ancestry cluster.

On this clone: The antigen is unknown.

The primer mix had 60 Vbeta and 13 Jbeta primers. Only in-frame clones appear in the TCRdb table, and some are missing; sequencing was by immunoSEQ multiplex PCR. Of about 96,000 clones in the sample, about 70% were seen once. Whole-study results and caveats: Rare sequences made up most TCRs, while some public TCRs were found in many donors.

V lost 1 base and J lost 2, with 5 bases in between. This CDR3 contains 14 residues. CDR1 LGHNA and CDR2 YSLEER come from the germline V gene. Sequenced: PBMCs. This sequence originates from a female donor in good health and CMV-seropositive. The rearrangement joins TRBV4-3 to TRBJ2-2; TRBD1 might be the D (5 bases). The CDR3 DNA is TGCGCCAGCAGCCAAGGGACAAACACCGGGGAGCTGTTTTTT. Protein: CASSQGTNTGELFF.